This T cell receptor beta chain is drawn from a study of blood T cell repertoires in COVID-19. About the research overall: Acute and convalescent COVID-19 samples came from the United States, Italy and Spain. Nucleic acid was either cDNA or gDNA, and it came from T cells, B-cell-depleted T cells, or PBMCs.

V shed 0 bases and J shed 2 bases, with 7 bases lying between them. This CDR3 comprises 14 residues. Germline lookup yields CDR1 MNHNS and CDR2 SASEGT. In the original workflow: How many nucleated cells were present was estimated from reference gene primer amplification. Here immunoSEQ multiplex PCR was the method, and the copy in TCRdb shows in-frame clones only, minus some. That table supplies the V and J calls and clone size; D and trimming were determined from the DNA. Of a few hundred thousand clones listed, 75% to 85% were seen once; the top ten hold about 5.1%. The sequencing sample was made of peripheral blood. The receptor was isolated from a man in his forties or fifties with active or convalescent COVID-19. V is TRBV6-1 and J is TRBJ2-5; no clear D gene. This CDR3 is CASSEAESQETQYF. The CDR3 DNA sequence: TGTGCCAGCAGTGAAGCGGAGTCTCAAGAGACCCAGTACTTC.